This is a list of T cell receptor beta chains from one sample in a study of T-cell reconstitution after alpha-beta-depleted transplantation in children. TCRdb re-called the PCR reads with MiXCR, one entry per CDR3 protein. Found here are 300,000 to 400,000 distinct CDR3 sequences, approximately 20% of them singletons; the top ten hold about a tenth. The sample consisted of PBMCs, mostly from graft donor cells, taken 180 days after TCRalphabeta/CD19-depleted stem cell transplant. The receptors shown here come from a male patient younger than 18 who had a stem cell transplant for acute lymphoblastic leukemia, so the T cells may come from the graft donor. Each CDR3 is given with its conserved first and last residue. A D gene is named only where the DNA matches it firmly. Rows give clone size only sometimes, using once, few, many, or a class for an expanded clone.

d_gene	abundance	v_gene	j_gene	CDR3nt	CDR3aa
TRBD1	many	TRBV12-3/TRBV12-4	TRBJ1-5	TGTGCCAGCAGGAAGACAGGGGGCAGAGAACAGCCCCAGCATTTT	CASRKTGGREQPQHF
TRBD1	few	TRBV20-1	TRBJ1-1	TGCAGTGCTCATACAGGGGGCGGGAGCACTGAAGCTTTCTTT	CSAHTGGGSTEAFF
.	.	TRBV5-1	TRBJ1-3	TGCGCCAGCAGCTTGGATTTCGGGGGAAACACCATATATTTT	CASSLDFGGNTIYF
.	once	TRBV21-1	TRBJ1-5	TGTGCCAGCAGCCTCCCGAGGGAGGCTCAGCCCCAGCATTTT	CASSLPREAQPQHF
TRBD1	.	TRBV7-9	TRBJ2-1	TGTGCCAGCAGCCCGACAGGGGGCGTATATGAGCAGTTCTTC	CASSPTGGVYEQFF
TRBD2	many	TRBV12-3/TRBV12-4	TRBJ2-6	TGTGCCAGCAGGCGACTAGCGGTTCGCCCGGGGGCCAACGTCCTGACTTTC	CASRRLAVRPGANVLTF
.	.	TRBV7-9	TRBJ1-4	TGTGCCAGCAGCCCCGGTAGTAATGAAAAACTGTTTTTT	CASSPGSNEKLFF
.	.	TRBV28	TRBJ1-1	TGTGCCAGCAGTTTGCTGGCTCTGAACACTGAAGCTTTCTTT	CASSLLALNTEAFF
TRBD2	.	TRBV5-6	TRBJ2-7	TGTGCCAGCAGCTACCCGGGACTAGCCGTCGAGCAGTACTTC	CASSYPGLAVEQYF
TRBD1	once	TRBV15	TRBJ1-4	TGTGCCACGTTACAGGGGGCTAATGAAAAACTGTTTTTT	CATLQGANEKLFF
.	.	TRBV5-1	TRBJ2-7	TGCGCCAGCAGCTTGCAGGGGCCTCTCTCCTACGAGCAGTACTTC	CASSLQGPLSYEQYF
TRBD1	few	TRBV6-5	TRBJ1-2	TGTGCCAGCAGTTATTCCGGGACAGTCCATGGCTACACCTTC	CASSYSGTVHGYTF
.	.	TRBV7-9	TRBJ1-1	TGTGCCAGCAGCCTTACATCGGGGGCCACTGAAGCTTTCTTT	CASSLTSGATEAFF
.	many	TRBV3-1	TRBJ2-3	TGTGCCAGCAGCCAAGCCCCAGGATCCAGCGGAACCACAGATACGCAGTATTTT	CASSQAPGSSGTTDTQYF
.	few	TRBV7-9	TRBJ2-3	TGTGCCAGCAGCTTTTGGGGCCGCACAGATACGCAGTATTTT	CASSFWGRTDTQYF
.	.	TRBV7-6	TRBJ1-1	TGTGCCAGCAGCTTAGGGCCCCGGGACACGCCTTACACTGAAGCTTTCTTT	CASSLGPRDTPYTEAFF
TRBD2	.	TRBV9	TRBJ2-7	TGTGCCAGCAGCGCTTCAGCGGGGGCTCTCTACGAGCAGTACTTC	CASSASAGALYEQYF
.	few	TRBV20-1	TRBJ1-3	TGCAGTGCTCCCGTCCGAGCGGGAGGAAACACCATATATTTT	CSAPVRAGGNTIYF
TRBD2	.	TRBV2	TRBJ2-1	TGTGCCAGCAAGCGGACTAGCCTTGGTAATGAGCAGTTCTTC	CASKRTSLGNEQFF
.	.	TRBV7-9	TRBJ1-6	TGTGCCAGCGGTATTTTAGACAGCTCCCTTTCACCCCTCCACTTT	CASGILDSSLSPLHF
TRBD2	few	TRBV9	TRBJ2-2	TGTGCCAGCAGCGTAGTAGCGGGAGGGCCTAGTACCGGGGAGCTGTTTTTT	CASSVVAGGPSTGELFF
TRBD1	.	TRBV16	TRBJ2-7	TGTGCCAGCAGCCAACAGGGACAGGGGGTCGGCGAGCAGTACTTC	CASSQQGQGVGEQYF
.	few	TRBV7-3	TRBJ1-1	TGTGCCAGCAGCTTATTGGGGCCGAACACTGAAGCTTTCTTT	CASSLLGPNTEAFF
TRBD1	.	TRBV15	TRBJ1-1	TGTGCCACCAGCAGAGGCCGGACAGGGCAGCTTATGGGCACTGAAGCTTTCTTT	CATSRGRTGQLMGTEAFF
.	.	TRBV12-3/TRBV12-4	TRBJ2-3	TGTGCCAGCAGTCCCGGGAAAGGGGGTTCAGATACGCAGTATTTT	CASSPGKGGSDTQYF
.	.	TRBV10-3	TRBJ2-5	TGTGCCATCAGTGAACCTGGCAGGGCCAGGTACTTC	CAISEPGRARYF
TRBD2	many	TRBV12-3/TRBV12-4	TRBJ2-2	TGTGCCAGCAGAGGTAGCGGGAGGGCCACCGGGGAGCTGTTTTTT	CASRGSGRATGELFF
TRBD1	.	TRBV12-3/TRBV12-4	TRBJ1-2	TGTGCCAGCAGTCCTCACCCGACAGGGAGGATCTATGGCTACACCTTC	CASSPHPTGRIYGYTF
.	.	TRBV29-1	TRBJ2-6	TGCAGCGTTGGGAACAGGGTGGCCTCTGGGGCCAACGTCCTGACTTTC	CSVGNRVASGANVLTF
.	.	TRBV5-1	TRBJ2-3	TGCGCCAGCAGCTTGATAGCAAACTGGGATACGCAGTATTTT	CASSLIANWDTQYF
.	few	TRBV12-3/TRBV12-4	TRBJ1-4	TGTGCCAGCAGTTTTATCGCGACAACTAATGAAAAACTGTTTTTT	CASSFIATTNEKLFF
.	many	TRBV5-1	TRBJ1-1	TGCGCCAGCAGCCGCATCCCCCTAGCTGAAGCTTTCTTT	CASSRIPLAEAFF
.	.	TRBV19	TRBJ2-5	TGTGCCAGTAGTGGGACGGAACAAGAGACCCAGTACTTC	CASSGTEQETQYF